This TCR beta chain was obtained from a study of blood T cell repertoires in COVID-19. Study-wide background: Samples came from the United States, Italy and Spain, spanning acute and convalescent COVID-19. Sample material is recorded as cDNA or gDNA derived from T cells, B-cell-depleted T cells, or PBMCs.

Original methodology: Reference gene primer amplification yielded estimated nucleated cell counts. Assay: immunoSEQ multiplex PCR; the TCRdb copy retains only in-frame clones and omits some. That table supplies the V and J calls and clone size; D and trimming were determined from the DNA. The data show about 34,000 clones, roughly 91% seen once. The CDR3 length is 15 residues. With V trimmed by 6 bases and J by 1 base, 5 bases remained unmatched. Germline V gene data show CDR1 as MNHEY and CDR2 as SVGEGT. V gene TRBV6-2 or TRBV6-3 combines with J gene TRBJ1-5, with 8 bases that match TRBD1. This clonotype was sampled from a man older than 75 with acute or convalescent COVID-19. Sequencing was done on a sample of peripheral blood. In DNA form, the CDR3 reads TGTGCCAGCAGCTTCCAGGGGGCGAGCAATCAGCCCCAGCATTTT. Protein sequence: CASSFQGASNQPQHF.